In its sample, the clone carrying this T cell receptor beta chain was seen many times. Its specificity is unknown. The data were obtained in a study of T cells in Graves' hyperthyroidism and ophthalmopathy. The study, taken as a whole, reports: A model of 13 V-J features distinguished ophthalmopathy from stable hyperthyroidism. Most expanded thyroid clonotypes above 0.001 recurred in blood.

Germline V gives CDR1 MDHEN, CDR2 SYDVKM. CDR3 length equals 15 residues. V was clipped by 7 bases and J by 4 bases, with 19 bases between them. Amplification yielded TCR beta CDR3 regions, with RNA transcripts as the source. TCR CDR3 underwent first-round RT-PCR with the HTBI primer set. TCRdb processed the multiplex PCR reads anew with MiXCR; each CDR3 protein has one entry. This sample carries about 300,000 distinct CDR3 sequences, about 14% of them seen once, and the ten largest clones take 7.8%. Hyperthyroidism was newly diagnosed in patients aged 18 to 65 (duration under 2 months). Criteria for exclusion of patients were uncontrolled infection, other autoimmune disease, pregnancy or lactation.

The V call is TRBV28, the J call TRBJ1-2, with no clear D. Sequenced: blood. The TCR comes from a woman aged 25 to 39 with Graves' hyperthyroidism that later progressed to Graves' ophthalmopathy. This CDR3 is CASTTPQRRFYGYTF. The CDR3 region has the DNA TGTGCCAGCACCACCCCCCAACGGCGGTTCTATGGCTACACCTTC.